The rows below give T cell receptor beta chains drawn from one sample of a study of OX40 agonist ivuxolimab in advanced cancers. Sequenced by immunoSEQ multiplex PCR; TCRdb stores in-frame clones only, minus some. The sample carries around 76,000 clones, around 90% recorded once. The sample consisted of CD4+ or CD8+ T cells sorted from blood, taken in a trial of the OX40 agonist ivuxolimab. Receptors originate from an adult with an advanced solid tumor such as melanoma, head and neck, liver or kidney cancer. Each CDR3 is given with its conserved first and last residue. The order of the fields is CDR3 protein, CDR3 DNA, CDR3 length, V gene, J gene, D gene, clone size. A D gene is named only where the DNA matches it firmly. Not all rows give a size; the values are once, few, many and, for expanded clones, a class.

CASSAGGSNYEQYF	TGCGCCAGCAGTGCGGGCGGGAGTAACTACGAGCAGTACTTC	14	TRBV10-2	TRBJ2-7	TRBD2	-
CASSLDGRSYEQYF	TGTGCCAGCAGCTTAGATGGGAGGAGCTACGAGCAGTACTTC	14	TRBV7-6	TRBJ2-7	-	once
CAISESWGEKLFF	TGTGCCATCAGTGAGTCTTGGGGCGAAAAACTGTTTTTT	13	TRBV10-3	TRBJ1-4	-	once
CASSHPWDTEAFF	TGTGCCAGCAGCCACCCATGGGACACTGAAGCTTTCTTT	13	TRBV4-2	TRBJ1-1	-	-
CASSPDRYQETQYF	TGTGCCAGCAGCCCCGACAGGTACCAAGAGACCCAGTACTTC	14	TRBV7-9	TRBJ2-5	-	-
CASSILWSGPENTEAFF	TGTGCCAGTAGTATTCTATGGTCGGGGCCAGAGAACACTGAAGCTTTCTTT	17	TRBV19	TRBJ1-1	-	-
CASSQGYEAFF	TGCGCCAGCAGCCAAGGATATGAAGCTTTCTTT	11	TRBV4-1	TRBJ1-1	-	once
CASSTLTSGSYEQYF	TGTGCCAGCAGTACCCTGACTAGCGGGTCCTACGAGCAGTACTTC	15	TRBV25-1	TRBJ2-7	TRBD2	-
CASSLRPQGTDTQYF	TGTGCCAGCAGCCTCCGCCCACAGGGCACAGATACGCAGTATTTT	15	TRBV13	TRBJ2-3	-	-
CASSLVLQGETQYF	TGCGCCAGCAGCTTGGTGTTACAGGGAGAGACCCAGTACTTC	14	TRBV5-1	TRBJ2-5	-	once
CACTGESNQPQHF	TGTGCCTGCACAGGGGAAAGTAATCAGCCCCAGCATTTT	13	TRBV30	TRBJ1-5	TRBD1	-
CASSSPNYGYTF	TGTGCCAGCAGCTCCCCTAACTATGGCTACACCTTC	12	TRBV7-9	TRBJ1-2	-	-
CASSLGPGGAVYEQYF	TGTGCCAGCAGCTTGGGCCCAGGGGGCGCAGTCTACGAGCAGTACTTC	16	TRBV5-6	TRBJ2-7	TRBD1	once
CASTMQFLRRFAGANVLTF	TGTGCCAGCACCATGCAATTCCTACGCCGTTTCGCTGGGGCCAACGTCCTGACTTTC	19	TRBV28	TRBJ2-6	-	-
CSVGGNIQYF	TGCAGCGTTGGTGGAAACATTCAGTACTTC	10	TRBV29-1	TRBJ2-4	-	-
CASSLDRNTEAFF	TGCGCCAGCAGCCTAGACCGGAACACTGAAGCTTTCTTT	13	TRBV5-1	TRBJ1-1	-	-
CAISSGDQETQYF	TGTGCCATCAGCTCGGGAGACCAAGAGACCCAGTACTTC	13	TRBV10-3	TRBJ2-5	-	-
CATSRGTMNTEAFF	TGTGCCACCAGCAGGGGGACAATGAACACTGAAGCTTTCTTT	14	TRBV15	TRBJ1-1	-	-
CASSFSRNTDTQYF	TGTGCCAGCAGTTTTTCTCGAAACACAGATACGCAGTATTTT	14	TRBV27	TRBJ2-3	-	-
CASSFTPSARGSYEQYF	TGTGCCAGCAGTTTCACCCCTTCGGCGCGTGGGTCCTACGAGCAGTACTTC	17	TRBV27	TRBJ2-7	-	-
CASSYLAGAIYEQYF	TGTGCCAGCAGTTACCTAGCGGGAGCAATCTACGAGCAGTACTTC	15	TRBV6-6	TRBJ2-7	TRBD2	-
CASSPDRVEAETQYF	TGTGCCAGCAGTCCGGACAGGGTGGAAGCTGAGACCCAGTACTTC	15	TRBV27	TRBJ2-5	TRBD1	-